This T cell receptor beta chain was captured in a study of shared clonotypes between healthy human individuals. Findings and caveats of the study: Blood alone was sampled, and tissue repertoires likely differ.

Participating donors were healthy, HIV-negative adults free of recent acute infections or vaccinations. Every donor was a Caucasian adult from Nashville, Tennessee. CD45RA+ naive and CD45RA-negative memory subsets were separated from CD4+ cells. The germline V gene encodes CDR1 SGHRS and CDR2 YFSETQ. The J segment lost 7 bases and the V segment lost 4 bases, leaving 5 bases of the junction unmatched. CDR3 length equals 14 residues. This clone was seen only once. Its specificity is not known. The identical CDR3 is also encoded by other nucleotide sequences in the sample. Sequencing was performed with immunoSEQ multiplex PCR; in TCRdb, only in-frame clones are kept and a portion is missing. Of millions of clones in the sample, roughly 92% were seen once.

The source of this sequence is a man between 18 and 29 years old in good health. Specimen: naive CD4+ T cells sorted from blood. Subset meaning: CD45RA+ positively selected. The chain recombines TRBV5-1 with TRBJ1-6; 7 bases agree with TRBD1. The CDR3 DNA follows: TGCGCCAGCAGCCGGACAGGCGGGAATTCACCCCTCCACTTT. Amino acid sequence: CASSRTGGNSPLHF.